This TCR beta chain is from a study of T cell responses to AZD1222 COVID-19 vaccine. Study overall: Some second doses came at about 4 weeks and others at about 12 weeks; these were pooled.

Only in-frame clones appear in the TCRdb table, and some are missing; sequencing was by immunoSEQ multiplex PCR. The sample has about 140,000 clones, approximately 92% seen once. With 1 base clipped from V and 2 bases from J, the junction kept 3 bases outside the gene matches. Germline-derived CDR1 and CDR2 are LGHNA and YNFKEQ. The CDR3 has 15 amino acids. Regarding this clone: Its antigen is unidentified.

Study-wide results and caveats: Reportedly, nearly half the spike-specific TCRs target unmutated variant regions. Regions 160-218 and 743-854 held dominance among vaccine-associated CD4 TCRs, which spanned spike. The donor cohort was predominantly white British with a female majority, and clonal diversity may have been underestimated.

The sequenced sample was peripheral blood, obtained on day 0 of AZD1222 vaccination. The rearrangement uses TRBV4-2 and TRBJ2-7, with TRBD1 matching over 9 bases. The clonotype comes from an adult in good health. CDR3 sequence reads: CASSQAGQGTYEQYF. The CDR3 DNA reads TGTGCCAGCAGCCAAGCGGGACAGGGAACCTACGAGCAGTACTTC.